This is a list of T cell receptor beta chains from one sample in a study of cytomegalovirus exposure and HLA in healthy donors. Only in-frame clones appear in the TCRdb table, and some are missing; sequencing was by immunoSEQ multiplex PCR. The data contain 100,000 to 150,000 clones, about 88% of them seen just once; the ten biggest clones take up 1% to 1.5%. Input material: PBMCs. The receptors were sampled from a woman between 18 and 29 years old in good health and CMV-seronegative. The CDR3 runs from the conserved cysteine through the conserved F or W. The D gene is left open where the match is weak. Part of the rows lack a size; the others show once, few, many or a class for expanded clones.

>TRBJ2-3|NA|NA|TRBV7-9
TGTGCCAGCAGCTTAATTAAAGGGGGCACAGATACGCAGTATTTT
CASSLIKGGTDTQYF
>TRBJ1-1|NA|NA|TRBV6-4
TGTGCCAGCAGCCCACAGGGAAACACTGAAGCTTTCTTT
CASSPQGNTEAFF
>TRBJ1-4|TRBD1|NA|TRBV5-1
TGCGCCAGCAGCTCGGACAGGGCCAGGAATGAAAAACTGTTTTTT
CASSSDRARNEKLFF
>TRBJ2-4|NA|NA|TRBV6-6
TGTGCCAGCAGTTCAATTCCCGGGGGAAACATTCAGTACTTC
CASSSIPGGNIQYF
>TRBJ2-7|TRBD1|NA|TRBV7-9
TGTGCCAGCAGCCCAAACCCGGGACAGGGGGCAGACGAGCAGTACTTC
CASSPNPGQGADEQYF
>TRBJ2-7|TRBD2|NA|TRBV5-1
TGCGCCAGCAGCTTCGGACTAGCGGGGGTATACGAGCAGTACTTC
CASSFGLAGVYEQYF
>TRBJ2-3|TRBD1|NA|TRBV6-1
TGTGCCAGCAGTGAATGGACAGGTCCGGCTACGCAGTATTTT
CASSEWTGPATQYF
>TRBJ2-5|NA|NA|TRBV19
TGTGCCAGTAGTATATCGGGGACCCAGTACTTC
CASSISGTQYF
>TRBJ2-3|TRBD2|NA|TRBV7-7
TGTGCCAGCAGCCCCGGACTAGCGGGGCGCACAGATACGCAGTATTTT
CASSPGLAGRTDTQYF
>TRBJ2-2|TRBD1|NA|TRBV5-1
TGCGCCAGCGGGTTAGGGACAGGTGACACCGGGGAGCTGTTTTTT
CASGLGTGDTGELFF
>TRBJ2-7|NA|NA|TRBV6-1
TGTGCCAGCAGTGAGTGGCAGGGGCCCTCCTACGAGCAGTACTTC
CASSEWQGPSYEQYF
>TRBJ1-2|NA|few|TRBV5-1
TGCGCCAGCAGCTTGGAGGGGTCCTATGGCTACACCTTC
CASSLEGSYGYTF
>TRBJ2-1|TRBD2|once|TRBV5-6
TGTGCCAGCAGCGTAAAAACTAGCGGGGGGTACAATGAGCAGTTCTTC
CASSVKTSGGYNEQFF
>TRBJ2-1|TRBD1|NA|TRBV2
TGTGCCAGCACCAAAACAGGGGGCCGTTTCAATGAGCAGTTCTTC
CASTKTGGRFNEQFF
>TRBJ2-5|NA|NA|TRBV18
TGTGCCAGCTCACCACCTCGAGAGACCCAGTACTTC
CASSPPRETQYF
>TRBJ2-7|TRBD1|many|TRBV10-3
TGTGCCATCACCCCGGACAGGTACGGCGAGCAGTACTTC
CAITPDRYGEQYF
>TRBJ2-7|NA|NA|TRBV5-1
TGCGCCAGCAGCCCTCCGTGGGAACGGGAGCACCCTCATTACTTC
CASSPPWEREHPHYF
>TRBJ1-1|NA|NA|TRBV5-8
TGTGCCAGCAGCTTTCCCAGATATGAAGCTTTCTTT
CASSFPRYEAFF
>TRBJ2-2|NA|NA|TRBV19
TGTGCCAGTAGTATAGGTCCCGGACAAAACTCTGGGGAGCTGTTTTTT
CASSIGPGQNSGELFF
>TRBJ1-5|NA|NA|TRBV19
TGTGCCAGTAGTATACAGGAATTGCAGCCCCAGCATTTT
CASSIQELQPQHF
>TRBJ1-2|NA|NA|TRBV6-5
TGTGCCAGCAGTTACTCTGGCAGGGGAGGGTATGGCTACACCTTC
CASSYSGRGGYGYTF
>TRBJ2-1|TRBD2|once|TRBV7-9
TGTGCCAGCAGCTTACGCGGGGGGGCCGTGGATGAGCAGTTCTTC
CASSLRGGAVDEQFF
>TRBJ1-1|TRBD1|NA|TRBV5-1
TGCGCCAGCAGCCCACAGGGGGCCGGGACTGAAGCTTTCTTT
CASSPQGAGTEAFF
>TRBJ2-1|NA|NA|TRBV7-3
TGTGCCAGCAGCTCCCAACCAGGGGTCCCGGAGCAGTTCTTC
CASSSQPGVPEQFF
>TRBJ1-6|TRBD1|NA|TRBV19
TGTGCCAGTAGTAACGATGGAGGGACAGCAAATTCACCCCTCCACTTT
CASSNDGGTANSPLHF
>TRBJ1-2|NA|NA|TRBV10-3
TGTGCCATCAGTGTTTCCTCGGAGGGGGGCTACACCTTC
CAISVSSEGGYTF
>TRBJ1-2|NA|NA|TRBV5-6
TGTGCCAGCAGCTTGTGGGGAGGCGGCTACACCTTC
CASSLWGGGYTF
>TRBJ1-1|NA|NA|TRBV29-1
TGCAGCGTTGCTCTCAGGTTTACGGTGAACACTGAAGCTTTCTTT
CSVALRFTVNTEAFF
>TRBJ1-1|NA|NA|TRBV7-2
TGTGCCAGCAGCTTAGGCGGGGTACGCGCTGAAGCTTTCTTT
CASSLGGVRAEAFF
>TRBJ2-2|TRBD2|NA|TRBV5-1
TGCGCCAGCAGCCCCGGACTAGCGGGGAACACCGGGGAGCTGTTTTTT
CASSPGLAGNTGELFF
>TRBJ1-5|NA|few|TRBV4-2
TGTGCCAGCAGCCAAGCAACAGATAGCAATCAGCCCCAGCATTTT
CASSQATDSNQPQHF
>TRBJ2-3|NA|NA|TRBV7-6
TGTGCCAGCAGCTTAGGGTCTAGGGGCACGCAGTATTTT
CASSLGSRGTQYF
>TRBJ1-5|NA|NA|TRBV6-5
TGTGCCAGCAGTGGAATGGCAGGGAGCAATCAGCCCCAGCATTTT
CASSGMAGSNQPQHF
>TRBJ2-1|NA|NA|TRBV6-6
TGTGCCAGCAGTTATCAGGGGATCTACAATGAGCAGTTCTTC
CASSYQGIYNEQFF
>TRBJ2-1|NA|NA|TRBV10-3
TGTGCCACTAAAAGGATATCGGGGGATCCCGACAATGAGCAGTTCTTC
CATKRISGDPDNEQFF
>TRBJ1-6|NA|NA|TRBV7-9
TGTGCCAGCAGCTTAGATCCTCGCAGTTCGTTCCTCCACTTT
CASSLDPRSSFLHF
>TRBJ2-1|NA|NA|TRBV7-3
TGTGCCAGCAGCTTAGCACTAGGCCTCTACAATGAGCAGTTCTTC
CASSLALGLYNEQFF
>TRBJ1-1|TRBD1|NA|TRBV7-9
TGTGCCAGCAGCGGTGGGGGACAGGAGGTGAACACTGAAGCTTTCTTT
CASSGGGQEVNTEAFF
>TRBJ1-3|NA|once|TRBV6-6
TGTGCCAGCAGCGGACAGCGCTCTGGAAACACCATATATTTT
CASSGQRSGNTIYF
>TRBJ1-2|NA|NA|TRBV15
TGTGCCACCAGCATAGGGAGCTATGGCTACACCTTC
CATSIGSYGYTF
>TRBJ1-1|TRBD1|NA|TRBV6-5
TGTGCCAGCAGGTACAGGGGAAACGCTGAAGCTTTCTTT
CASRYRGNAEAFF
>TRBJ2-4|NA|NA|TRBV6-5
TGTGCCAGTAGGGGCTCCCTAATAGCCAAAAACATTCAGTACTTC
CASRGSLIAKNIQYF
>TRBJ2-5|TRBD1|NA|TRBV9
TGTGCCAGCAGCGTAGAGGGACAGGCTATAGAGACCCAGTACTTC
CASSVEGQAIETQYF
>TRBJ2-6|NA|NA|TRBV5-1
TGCGCCAGCAGCGAACGACAGCTCTCTGGGGCCAACGTCCTGACTTTC
CASSERQLSGANVLTF
>TRBJ2-7|TRBD1|NA|TRBV7-3
TGTGCCAGCAGCCCAGGACAGGGGGCTTACTACGAGCAGTACTTC
CASSPGQGAYYEQYF
>TRBJ1-2|NA|NA|TRBV4-1
TGCGCCAGCAGTTCCTGGGCGAGCTATGGCTACACCTTC
CASSSWASYGYTF
>TRBJ2-3|NA|NA|TRBV7-2
TGTGCCAGCAGCTTAGAGCTGGAGGATACGCAGTATTTT
CASSLELEDTQYF
>TRBJ2-1|NA|NA|TRBV27
TGTGCCAGCCAGGAAAAGACAGGAGGCTACAATGAGCAGTTCTTC
CASQEKTGGYNEQFF
>TRBJ1-6|TRBD1|once|TRBV27
TGTGCCACATATGCAGGGGGCTATAATTCACCCCTCCACTTT
CATYAGGYNSPLHF
>TRBJ1-2|NA|NA|TRBV5-1
TGCGCCAGCAGCTTGGCACCGGGCTCAGGGATATACACCTTC
CASSLAPGSGIYTF
>TRBJ1-5|NA|NA|TRBV6-5
TGTGCCAGCAGCTTCCGTGGGGGGTTGCAGCCCCAGCATTTT
CASSFRGGLQPQHF
>TRBJ2-1|TRBD2|NA|TRBV15
TGTGCCACCAACCCGGGACTAGCGGACTATTACAATGAGCAGTTCTTC
CATNPGLADYYNEQFF
>TRBJ2-3|NA|NA|TRBV7-9
TGTGCCAGCTTTGGTTCCCGCCAGCGCTTATCAGATACGCAGTATTTT
CASFGSRQRLSDTQYF